The next 31 T cell receptor beta chains were all read from a single sample in a study of blood T cell repertoires in COVID-19. The protocol was immunoSEQ multiplex PCR, while the TCRdb copy is restricted to in-frame clones and leaves out a portion. The sample has a few hundred thousand clones; around four fifths are singletons. Sequenced material: PBMCs or T cells enriched from blood (not recorded which). The origin of the receptors is a woman between 50 and 59 years old who had recovered from COVID-19.

The rearrangement uses TRBV18 and TRBJ1-2; maybe TRBD1 (5 bases). The CDR3 length is 17 residues. Trimming stripped 3 bases from V and 0 bases from J, with 17 bases between. The germline V gene has CDR1 KGHSH and CDR2 LQKENI. For the CDR3, the DNA is TGTGCCAGCTCACCGGAATCCGGGGGTAATACTAACTATGGCTACACCTTC. Its protein is CASSPESGGNTNYGYTF.

This chain links TRBV11-3 with TRBJ1-2; the match to TRBD1 covers 8 bases. CDR3 length: 13 residues. Germline loops: CDR1 SGHNT, CDR2 YENEEA. The junction had 4 bases not matched to a gene; V was cut back by 5 bases and J by 5 bases. CDR3 sequence reads: CASSQDRAYGYTF. The CDR3 region has the DNA TGTGCCAGCAGCCAGGACAGGGCTTATGGCTACACCTTC.

CDR3 loop: CASSLGTGAFTEAFF. The CDR3 DNA sequence: TGTGCCAGCAGCTTAGGGACAGGGGCTTTCACTGAAGCTTTCTTT. This sequence joins TRBV11-3 and TRBJ1-1, with 9 bases fitting TRBD1. The V gene's germline CDR1 is SGHNT and CDR2 YENEEA. Trimming took 1 base from V and 4 from J; bases not matched to a gene: 4. This CDR3 comprises 15 residues.

This clone was counted only a few times. The V gene is TRBV7-2, the J gene TRBJ1-1; 7 bases are shared with TRBD1. V dropped 5 bases and J dropped 6; count of bases not matched to a gene: 3. The CDR3 runs 12 residues. Germline CDR1 and CDR2: SGHTA and FQGNSA. The CDR3 coding sequence is TGTGCCAGCAGCCCAGGGGGTCCTGAAGCTTTCTTT. Amino acid sequence: CASSPGGPEAFF.

The chain combines TRBV2 with TRBJ1-1; TRBD1 is a possible D gene (6 bases). The CDR3 spans 11 residues. The germline CDR1 and CDR2 sequences are SNHLY and FYNNEI. Between the trimmed V and J ends, which lost 6 bases and 7 bases, there was a span of 9 bases. The CDR3 DNA reads TGTGCCAGCAGGGCAGGGGTTGAAGCTTTCTTT. This sequence encodes CASRAGVEAFF.

This clone came up a few times. V usage is TRBV11-3 and J usage is TRBJ2-3; 8 nucleotides agree with TRBD1. Germline CDR1 SGHNT, CDR2 YENEEA. J gave up 4 bases and V 0 bases, and 3 bases lay outside the gene matches. The CDR3 runs 15 residues. CDR3 in DNA: TGTGCCAGCAGCTTAGAGGGACAGGCCCCAGATACGCAGTATTTT. The encoded protein is CASSLEGQAPDTQYF.

The chain joins TRBV15 to TRBJ2-1, with D perhaps matching TRBD1 (5 bases). Germline V gives CDR1 LNHNV, CDR2 YYDKDF (reference sequence). Trimming shortened V by 3 bases and J by 7 bases, and 10 bases separated the two germline ends. The CDR3 has 13 residues. The CDR3 loop reads CATSSREINEQFF. CDR3 coding DNA: TGTGCCACCAGCAGCAGGGAAATTAATGAGCAGTTCTTC.

The chain employs TRBV30 and TRBJ1-5, with a tentative D call TRBD1 (5 bases). The CDR3 has 14 residues. Trimming removed 1 base from V and 1 base from J, with 8 bases in between. Germline-derived CDR1 and CDR2 are GTSNPN and SVGIG (reference sequence). The CDR3 coding sequence is TGTGCCTGGAGTGGGGGACTGAGCAATCAGCCCCAGCATTTT. Translated, it gives CAWSGGLSNQPQHF.

This clone came up once. The rearrangement uses TRBV19 and TRBJ2-6, with 7 nucleotides matching TRBD1. Germline V CDR1 and CDR2: LNHDA, SQIVND (reference sequence). The CDR3 contains 15 residues. The V and J ends lost 6 bases and 3 bases, in that order; junction bases with no gene match: 5. The CDR3 region has the DNA TGTGCCAGTAGGACACAGGGGAGTGGGGCCAACGTCCTGACTTTC. Amino acid sequence: CASRTQGSGANVLTF.

The chain is built from TRBV16 and TRBJ1-1; D is undetermined. Trimming left V 2 bases short and J 4 bases short, with 5 bases between. The CDR3 extends over 12 amino acids. Germline lookup yields CDR1 KGHSY and CDR2 FQNENV. The CDR3: CASSQGGTEAFF. The CDR3 region has the DNA TGTGCCAGCAGCCAAGGAGGCACTGAAGCTTTCTTT.

This clone came up once. The V call is TRBV7-2, the J call TRBJ2-5; 8 bases match TRBD1. V was pared by 1 base and J by 3 bases, with 4 bases of the junction left unmatched. This CDR3 comprises 15 residues. Germline V gene data show CDR1 as SGHTA and CDR2 as FQGNSA. CDR3 coding DNA: TGTGCCAGCAGCTTAGTGGCAGGGGGCGAAGAGACCCAGTACTTC. Translating it yields CASSLVAGGEETQYF.

This clone has a handful of counts. The rearrangement uses TRBV5-6 and TRBJ1-1; D not resolved. In germline, CDR1 is SGHDT, CDR2 YYEEEE. The ends were cut back, 1 base at V and 0 bases at J, with 7 bases in the middle. The CDR3 sequence is 14 residues long. CDR3 nucleotides: TGTGCCAGCAGCTTGCCCCCTTTGAACACTGAAGCTTTCTTT. It codes for CASSLPPLNTEAFF.

This chain uses TRBV24-1 with TRBJ2-2; no clear D gene. Trimming took off 4 bases at V and 8 bases at J, with 7 bases between the two ends. Germline V lookup: CDR1 KGHDR, CDR2 SFDVKD. The CDR3 extends over 12 amino acids. The CDR3: CATSESSGELFF. CDR3 nucleotide sequence: TGTGCCACCAGTGAATCTAGTGGGGAGCTGTTTTTT.

The chain has TRBV18 and TRBJ2-5; no clear D. The CDR3 contains 22 residues. Germline V CDR1 and CDR2: KGHSH, LQKENI. The ends were cut back, 1 base at V and 0 bases at J, with 30 bases in the middle. The CDR3, as DNA: TGTGCCAGCTCACCACTGAGTATCCGACAAAAATTGAATAACTGGTACCAAGAGACCCAGTACTTC. Its translation: CASSPLSIRQKLNNWYQETQYF.

This clone has a handful of counts. The CDR3 spells CASSRGWPSYEQYF. Here the CDR3 DNA reads TGTGCCAGCAGCCGGGGGTGGCCGTCCTACGAGCAGTACTTC. J is TRBJ2-7 and V is TRBV11-2, with a weak D call TRBD2 (6 bases). Germline CDR1 SGHAT, CDR2 FQNNGV. The ends were cut back, 5 bases at V and 1 base at J, with 12 bases in the middle. The CDR3 totals 14 residues.

The chain recombines TRBV27 with TRBJ1-4, with 7 bases fitting TRBD1. The germline V gene encodes CDR1 MNHEY and CDR2 SMNVEV (reference sequence). Unmatched junction bases numbered 1, after V lost 3 bases and J lost 3 bases. This CDR3 region has 14 residues. CDR3 sequence: CASSFGTANEKLFF. The CDR3 bases are TGTGCCAGCAGTTTCGGGACAGCTAATGAAAAACTGTTTTTT. Full variable domain (rest looked up from reference TRBV27 and TRBJ1-4): EAQVTQNPRYLITVTGKKLTVTCSQNMNHEYMSWYRQDPGLGLRQIYYSMNVEVTDKGDVPEGYKVSRKEKRNFPLILESPSPNQTSLYFCASSFGTANEKLFFGSGTQLSVL.

The V call is TRBV27, the J call TRBJ2-7; no reliable D call. The CDR3 loop spans 12 amino acids. V was cut by 6 bases and J by 3 bases, with 9 bases left in between. Germline-derived CDR1 and CDR2 are MNHEY and SMNVEV (reference sequence). Here the CDR3 reads CASSSSNYEQYF. In nucleotides, the CDR3 is TGTGCCAGCAGCTCAAGCAACTACGAGCAGTACTTC.

The DNA of the CDR3 is TGTGCCAGCAGCTTAGCACATAGCGGGGGGGAGACCCAGTACTTC. Residues: CASSLAHSGGETQYF. The chain joins TRBV11-2 to TRBJ2-5; the match to TRBD2 covers 10 bases. The CDR3 has 15 residues. Germline CDR1 SGHAT, CDR2 FQNNGV. The V segment lost 1 base and the J segment 5 bases; nucleotides outside the gene matches: 4.

A single count supports this clone. J is TRBJ1-1 and V is TRBV21-1; the DNA was not compared with TRBD1, the D call given in the table. TRBV21-1 has pseudogene status. The CDR3 is 16 residues long. The CDR3: CASSNPPGVMNTEAFF. In DNA, the CDR3 is TGTGCCAGCAGCAATCCTCCAGGGGTCATGAACACTGAAGCTTTCTTT.

CDR3 coding DNA: TGTGCCTGGAGGGCAGGGGGCAACAATCAGCCCCAGCATTTT. Its protein product is CAWRAGGNNQPQHF. This chain joins TRBV30 and TRBJ1-5; 8 bases are shared with TRBD1. The CDR3 sequence is 14 residues long. Germline trimming cut 3 bases from V and 3 bases from J; bases unmatched to any gene: 4. Germline CDR1 is GTSNPN and CDR2 is SVGIG (reference sequence). The full variable domain, its missing parts supplied by reference TRBV30 and TRBJ1-5, is SQTIHQWPATLVQPVGSPLSLECTVEGTSNPNLYWYRQAAGRGLQLLFYSVGIGQISSEVPQNLSASRPQDRQFILSSKKLLLSDSGFYLCAWRAGGNNQPQHFGDGTRLSIL.

This chain connects TRBV7-9 to TRBJ1-2; TRBD1 is a possible D gene (6 bases). Trimming pared 4 bases from V and 6 bases from J, leaving 18 bases between. This CDR3 region has 15 residues. CDR1 SEHNR and CDR2 FQNEAQ come from the germline V gene (reference sequence). CDR3 DNA sequence: TGTGCCAGCAGCTCTCTGGGGGGGCCTGTTGATGGCTACACCTTC. This codes for CASSSLGGPVDGYTF.

The chain combines TRBV2 with TRBJ1-5, with 8 bases identical to TRBD1. CDR1 and CDR2 from the germline V gene are SNHLY and FYNNEI. Trimming removed 3 bases from V and 2 bases from J; junction bases left unmatched: 3. The CDR3 extends over 15 amino acids. DNA of the CDR3: TGTGCCAGCAGTGACGGGACAGGTCGCAATCAGCCCCAGCATTTT. Residues: CASSDGTGRNQPQHF.

The rearrangement joins TRBV4-1 to TRBJ1-6, with TRBD1 identical over 7 bases. The CDR3 totals 17 residues. After removal of 0 bases from V and 9 bases from J, the junction contained 11 bases not matched to a gene. Germline values: CDR1 MGHRA, CDR2 YSYEKL. CDR3 residues: CASSQDDRDFLISPLHF. CDR3 sequence (DNA): TGCGCCAGCAGCCAAGACGACAGGGATTTTTTGATTTCACCCCTCCACTTT.

The rearrangement links TRBV3-1 (or the pseudogene TRBV3-2) to TRBJ1-1; possibly TRBD1 for D (5 bases). This CDR3 comprises 14 residues. The V end was cut by 1 base, the J end by 5 bases, with 11 bases between. CDR1 is LGHDT, CDR2 YNNKEL, per germline (reference sequence). The CDR3: CASSQGPGPTEAFF. Written as DNA, the CDR3 is TGTGCCAGCAGCCAAGGGCCAGGGCCAACTGAAGCTTTCTTT.

V and J are TRBV7-3 and TRBJ2-3; TRBD1 agrees at 8 bases. V shed 5 bases and J 5 bases; nucleotides not matched to a gene: 3. Germline CDR1 SGHTA, CDR2 FQGTGA. The CDR3 loop spans 13 amino acids. CDR3 DNA: TGTGCCAGCAGCGCTACAGGGGGAGATACGCAGTATTTT. Translation: CASSATGGDTQYF.

CDR3 loop: CASSFSTGNYEQYF. As DNA, the CDR3 is TGTGCCAGCAGTTTCAGTACAGGGAACTACGAGCAGTACTTC. The chain joins TRBV6-2 or TRBV6-3 to TRBJ2-7; D is possibly TRBD1 (6 bases). V was shortened by 4 bases and J by 3 bases, with 13 bases between the two germline ends. Germline CDR1 and CDR2: MNHEY and SVGEGT. The CDR3 extends over 14 amino acids.

The chain couples TRBV5-1 to TRBJ1-1; tentative D call: TRBD1 (6 bases). The CDR3 totals 13 residues. Per the germline V gene, CDR1 is SGHRS and CDR2 is YFSETQ. V gave up 5 bases and J gave up 6 bases, with 14 bases separating them. This CDR3 reads CASSGQGLSEAFF. In nucleotides, the CDR3 is TGCGCCAGCAGTGGGCAGGGGTTGTCTGAAGCTTTCTTT.

The chain recombines TRBV15 with TRBJ2-7, with 7 bases identical to TRBD1. Germline trimming cut 4 bases from V and 5 bases from J; bases unmatched to any gene: 8. Germline loops: CDR1 LNHNV, CDR2 YYDKDF (reference sequence). The CDR3 spans 14 residues. The CDR3 sequence: CATSTSDRKNEQYF. CDR3 sequence (DNA): TGTGCCACCAGCACTTCGGACAGGAAGAACGAGCAGTACTTC.

This clone was recorded once. The chain couples TRBV5-4 to TRBJ1-2; D remains ambiguous. The CDR3 length is 15 residues. Germline V CDR1 and CDR2: SGHNT, YYREEE (reference sequence). Trimming removed 4 bases at V and 4 bases at J, with 17 bases between. CDR3 bases: TGTGCCAGCAGCCCCCCCACAGCAAGGTCCTATGGCTACACCTTC. It specifies CASSPPTARSYGYTF.

The chain is built from TRBV4-2 and TRBJ2-1, with TRBD2 matching over 15 bases. CDR3 size: 16 residues. The germline CDR1 and CDR2 sequences are LGHNA and YNFKEQ. V trimming: 1 base; J trimming: 9 bases; junction bases outside the gene matches: 4. CDR3 residues: CASSQGTSGRASEQFF. The CDR3 DNA sequence: TGTGCCAGCAGCCAAGGGACTAGCGGGAGGGCCAGTGAGCAGTTCTTC.

In regard to this clone: This specimen includes other DNA sequences encoding the same CDR3. This chain uses TRBV7-3 with TRBJ2-2, with 12 bases lining up with TRBD2. V was clipped by 2 bases and J by 3 bases; unmatched bases: 4. The CDR3 contains 17 residues. Germline loops: CDR1 SGHTA, CDR2 FQGTGA. CDR3 residues: CASSLLAGGPDTGELFF. Written as DNA, the CDR3 is TGTGCCAGCAGCTTACTAGCGGGAGGGCCGGACACCGGGGAGCTGTTTTTT.